Below, one T cell receptor (beta chain) is given with its context. Its specificity is unknown. These data originate in a study of cytomegalovirus exposure and HLA in healthy donors. General study findings and limits: Most sequenced TCRs were rare (though some public TCRs occurred in many donors). Highest at DRB1 and lowest at HLA-C, TCR association rates differed among HLA loci in a later analysis. In a later analysis, a genetic analysis reported fewer productive-TCR N-insertions in an Asian-associated ancestry cluster than the cohort average.

The PCR was carried out with 60 Vbeta primers and 13 Jbeta primers. The protocol was immunoSEQ multiplex PCR, while the TCRdb copy is restricted to in-frame clones and leaves out a portion. The data hold some 180,000 clones, with roughly four fifths observed a single time. Germline V gene data show CDR1 as SGDLS and CDR2 as YYNGEE. The length of the CDR3 is 14 residues. Trimming removed 0 bases from V and 7 bases from J; junction bases left unmatched: 5. This TCR was sampled from a man between 40 and 49 years old in good health and CMV-seropositive. The sample taken for sequencing was PBMCs. This rearrangement joins TRBV9 to TRBJ1-1; TRBD1 aligns across 8 bases. DNA of the CDR3: TGTGCCAGCAGCGTAGCTGGAGGACAGGGTGAAGCTTTCTTT. Protein: CASSVAGGQGEAFF.